A single sample is the source of the 18 T cell receptor beta chains below, sequenced in a study of OX40 agonist ivuxolimab in advanced cancers. Profiling relied on immunoSEQ multiplex PCR, and the TCRdb table lists in-frame clones only, not all of them. The sample yields roughly 69,000 clones, around 87% seen once. The sequencing used CD4+ or CD8+ T cells sorted from blood, collected in a trial of the OX40 agonist ivuxolimab. These receptors originate from an adult with an advanced solid tumor such as melanoma, head and neck, liver or kidney cancer.

This chain connects TRBV19 to TRBJ1-2; no clear D. The CDR3 is made up of 13 amino acids. Germline CDR1 reads LNHDA; CDR2 reads SQIVND (reference sequence). Trimming removed 1 base from V and 13 bases from J, with 16 bases in between. The CDR3 bases are TGTGCCAGTAGTATAGTACCAGACGCCAATGGCACCTTC. It specifies CASSIVPDANGTF.

This clone was recorded only once. The rearrangement uses TRBV11-3 and TRBJ2-1, with D perhaps TRBD2 (5 bases). The V and J ends lost 5 bases and 13 bases respectively, with 18 bases between them. CDR1 SGHNT and CDR2 YENEEA come from the germline V gene. The CDR3 is made up of 13 amino acids. CDR3 DNA: TGTGCCAGCAGCGCGGGCGGCTCGCAATCCCAGTTCTTC. It codes for CASSAGGSQSQFF.

This chain connects TRBV7-3 to TRBJ2-1; 7 bases line up with TRBD2. The CDR3 loop spans 15 amino acids. V shed 5 bases, J shed 9 bases, and the junction held 13 bases outside the gene matches. Germline lookup yields CDR1 SGHTA and CDR2 FQGTGA. DNA for the CDR3: TGTGCCAGCAGCCCAAGTAGGACTAGGTTCGGTGAGCAGTTCTTC. Protein: CASSPSRTRFGEQFF.

J is TRBJ2-1 and V is TRBV27, with 9 bases that match TRBD2. CDR3 length: 15 amino acids. Germline assignment: CDR1 MNHEY and CDR2 SMNVEV (reference sequence). V dropped 7 bases and J dropped 4; count of bases not matched to a gene: 8. CDR3 DNA sequence: TGTGCCAGCAACCAAGCGGGAGGACCATACAATGAGCAGTTCTTC. Its translation is CASNQAGGPYNEQFF.

This sequence joins TRBV9 and TRBJ2-5, with D hard to call. Germline lookup yields CDR1 SGDLS and CDR2 YYNGEE. The CDR3 spans 13 residues. Trimming took off 3 bases at V and 5 bases at J, with 11 bases between the two ends. The CDR3 reads CASSGERTETQYF. The CDR3 bases are TGTGCCAGCAGCGGAGAGAGGACGGAGACCCAGTACTTC.

This rearrangement joins TRBV25-1 to TRBJ2-2; D perhaps matches TRBD1 (5 bases). The CDR3 runs 12 residues. Trimming pared 4 bases from V and 5 bases from J, leaving 5 bases between. Germline-derived CDR1 and CDR2 are MGHDK and SYGVNS. CDR3 sequence (DNA): TGTGCCAGCAGTGCAGGGACCGGGGAGCTGTTTTTT. Its protein is CASSAGTGELFF.

The chain employs TRBV7-7 and TRBJ2-1, with 8 positions matching TRBD1. Germline V gene sequence: CDR1 SSHAT, CDR2 FNYEAQ (reference sequence). V lost 4 bases and J lost 9; bases outside the gene matches: 5. The CDR3 spans 13 residues. The CDR3 loop reads CASSSTGDGEQFF. CDR3 DNA sequence: TGTGCCAGCAGCTCGACAGGGGACGGTGAGCAGTTCTTC. The full variable domain, its missing parts supplied by reference TRBV7-7 and TRBJ2-1, is GAGVSQSPRYKVTKRGQDVTLRCDPISSHATLYWYQQALGQGPEFLTYFNYEAQPDKSGLPSDRFSAERPEGSISTLTIQRTEQRDSAMYRCASSSTGDGEQFFGPGTRLTVL.

As concerns this clone: One end of the junction is discordant with germline, which a read error may explain. This chain joins TRBV7-2 and TRBJ2-7, with 9 bases that match TRBD2. The CDR3 extends over 13 amino acids. Per germline, CDR1 SGHTA and CDR2 FQGNSA. CDR3 sequence reads: CASSLAGSYEQYF. The CDR3 DNA reads TGTGCCAGCAGCCTAGCGGGGAGTTACGAGCAGTACTTC.

This chain connects TRBV30 to TRBJ1-6, with a tentative D call TRBD1 (5 bases). The CDR3 is 14 residues long. Germline lookup yields CDR1 GTSNPN and CDR2 SVGIG (reference sequence). With 5 bases removed from V and 7 bases from J, the gap between germline ends came to 15 bases. The CDR3 nucleotides are TGTGCCTGGGGGGGAGAATGGGAGAATTCACCCCTCCACTTT. Protein: CAWGGEWENSPLHF. The whole variable domain, filled in from reference TRBV30 and TRBJ1-6, reads SQTIHQWPATLVQPVGSPLSLECTVEGTSNPNLYWYRQAAGRGLQLLFYSVGIGQISSEVPQNLSASRPQDRQFILSSKKLLLSDSGFYLCAWGGEWENSPLHFGNGTRLTVT.

The CDR3 region has the DNA TGTGCCAGCAGTGGCGTCGCTAGCACAGATACGCAGTATTTT. Translated: CASSGVASTDTQYF. This chain joins TRBV7-2 and TRBJ2-3; unclear D gene. CDR3 length: 14 residues. CDR1 and CDR2 from the germline V gene are SGHTA and FQGNSA. V gave up 6 bases and J gave up 0 bases, with 10 bases separating them.

This clone was observed a few times. The chain joins TRBV7-3 to TRBJ1-6, with 7 bases lining up with TRBD1. The germline V gene encodes CDR1 SGHTA and CDR2 FQGTGA. Trimming at V came to 5 bases and at J to 6 bases, leaving 7 bases not matched to a gene. The CDR3 covers 15 residues. The CDR3 is CASSPTGQSNSPLHF. CDR3 coding DNA: TGTGCCAGCAGCCCCACGGGACAGAGTAATTCACCCCTCCACTTT.

The J gene is TRBJ1-2, the V gene TRBV7-2; TRBD1 matches 10 bases. Germline loops: CDR1 SGHTA, CDR2 FQGNSA. The CDR3 covers 15 residues. V trimming: 1 base; J trimming: 4 bases; junction bases outside the gene matches: 3. The CDR3 sequence: CASSLGGQGLYGYTF. The CDR3 nucleotides are TGTGCCAGCAGCTTAGGGGGACAGGGGCTCTATGGCTACACCTTC.

The chain joins TRBV5-1 to TRBJ1-2, with unresolved D. Germline assignment: CDR1 SGHRS and CDR2 YFSETQ. The CDR3 totals 14 residues. The V and J ends lost 3 bases and 3 bases respectively, with 12 bases between them. Here the CDR3 reads CASSWEGRDYGYTF. The CDR3 coding sequence is TGCGCCAGCAGCTGGGAAGGGAGGGACTATGGCTACACCTTC.

The gene calls are TRBV15 and TRBJ2-3, with 12 nucleotides matching TRBD2. Germline CDR1 LNHNV, CDR2 YYDKDF (reference sequence). The V and J ends lost 6 bases and 2 bases, in that order; junction bases with no gene match: 6. CDR3 length: 16 amino acids. CDR3 coding DNA: TGTGCCACCAGTCCTACTAGCGGGGGGTCCACAGATACGCAGTATTTT. Translation: CATSPTSGGSTDTQYF.

The CDR3 reads CAISGTDTQYF. The CDR3 region has the DNA TGTGCCATCAGCGGCACAGATACGCAGTATTTT. This rearrangement joins TRBV10-3 to TRBJ2-3; no definite D call. This CDR3 comprises 11 residues. V shed 6 bases and J shed 1 base, with 2 bases lying between them. Per germline, CDR1 ENHRY and CDR2 SYGVKD.

The rearrangement uses TRBV6-1 and TRBJ2-7, with 7 bases lining up with TRBD1. V trimming: 7 bases; J trimming: 3 bases; junction bases outside the gene matches: 9. The CDR3 runs 14 residues. Germline V CDR1 and CDR2: MNHNS, SASEGT. CDR3 sequence reads: CASTVVTGIYEQYF. CDR3 DNA sequence: TGTGCCAGCACCGTAGTGACAGGGATCTACGAGCAGTACTTC.

This chain links TRBV30 with TRBJ2-3; 10 bases map to TRBD2. V lost 0 bases, J lost 4 bases, and 7 bases stayed unmatched. The CDR3 runs to 16 residues. From germline, CDR1 is GTSNPN and CDR2 SVGIG (reference sequence). As DNA, the CDR3 is TGTGCCTGGAGTGTGGCGGGACTAGCGTCTTCAGATACGCAGTATTTT. It is translated as CAWSVAGLASSDTQYF.

V is TRBV27 and J is TRBJ1-2, with D unresolved. Trimming took 2 bases from V and 8 from J, leaving 18 bases between them. CDR1 is MNHEY, CDR2 SMNVEV, per germline (reference sequence). This CDR3 has 15 amino acids. This chain's CDR3 is CASSLEGRGSGGYTF. In DNA, the CDR3 is TGTGCCAGCAGTTTAGAGGGCCGGGGATCGGGGGGCTACACCTTC.